A single TCR beta chain is shown here with its context. Its antigen remains unidentified. No base quality information exists; no much larger clone differs at one position. TCRbeta CDR3 regions were amplified from genomic DNA using the immunoSEQ Assay, a bias-controlled multiplex PCR. As for how the authors treated the data: The number of nucleated cells in each sample was estimated by amplification of reference gene primers within the assay. To quantify the absolute abundance of each unique TCRbeta CDR3 rearrangement, sequence reads were collapsed and filtered. For each sample, productive Simpson clonality was calculated by taking the square root of Simpson's diversity index across productive rearrangements. Not all clones reach the TCRdb copy of this immuneACCESS table, which keeps in-frame sequences only. Checked studies attribute under half of the gap to unresolved V genes and leave the rest unexplained. V, J and clone size are those of that table, while D and trimming were read from the DNA. Within this sample are about 150,000 clones, with about four fifths of them counted one time only. The top ten constitute around 9.9% of the sample.

This record belongs to a study of blood T cell repertoires in COVID-19 (dated by TCRdb to 2018 to 2020). Context from the whole study: The collaborator samples originated in the United States, Italy and Spain and spanned the acute and convalescent phases of COVID-19. The material from the prospective study consisted of cDNA or gDNA derived from T cells, B-cell-depleted T cells, or PBMCs. The dataset comprised deeply sampled blood TCRbeta repertoires from subjects exposed to, actively infected with, or recovered from COVID-19. A freely available public database, intended as a resource for researchers studying the immune response to SARS-CoV-2, is where the repertoires were released. Samples came from the ongoing ImmuneRACE study (first 160 participants) plus 1,254 subjects from 6 global collaborators. Sample metadata almost always included a de-identified subject ID, COVID-19 status, age in years and sex. HLA class I and class II types, where available, came from metadata supplied by the sample provider rather than from assay-based typing.

From the cysteine through the phenylalanine, the CDR3 covers 13 amino acids. Only CDR3 DNA remains: 39 bases, in frame from the first base. V drops 6 bases and J drops 0 bases, leaving 8 bases in between. As encoded in the germline V gene, CDR1 is MNHEY while CDR2 is SVGAGI. The investigation overall reported the following: The amount of clinical and demographic metadata varied by source and participant and was provided uncurated.

Each collaborating institution followed its own protocols to collect whole blood in K2EDTA tubes. For TCRbeta analysis, collaborators shipped samples as frozen whole blood, isolated PBMCs, or DNA extracted from either of those sample types. This clonotype was sampled from a man between 65 and 79 years old with active or convalescent COVID-19. The V gene is TRBV6-5 and the J gene is TRBJ1-1, with no confident D gene call. The material sequenced was peripheral blood. Here is the DNA: TGTGCCAGCAGGACTACAGTGAACACTGAAGCTTTCTTT. Its translation reads: CASRTTVNTEAFF.